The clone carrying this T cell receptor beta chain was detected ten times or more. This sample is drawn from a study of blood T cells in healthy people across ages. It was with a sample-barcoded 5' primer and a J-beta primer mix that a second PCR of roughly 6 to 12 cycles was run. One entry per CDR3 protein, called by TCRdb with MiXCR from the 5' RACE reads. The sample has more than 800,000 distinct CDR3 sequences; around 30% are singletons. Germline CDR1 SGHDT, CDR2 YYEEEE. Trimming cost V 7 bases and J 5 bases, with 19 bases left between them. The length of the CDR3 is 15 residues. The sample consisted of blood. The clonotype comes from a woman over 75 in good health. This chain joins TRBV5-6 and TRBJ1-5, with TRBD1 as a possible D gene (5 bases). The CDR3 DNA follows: TGTGCCAGCGGCATCCTCGGGACGGAAGATCAGCCCCAGCATTTT. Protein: CASGILGTEDQPQHF.